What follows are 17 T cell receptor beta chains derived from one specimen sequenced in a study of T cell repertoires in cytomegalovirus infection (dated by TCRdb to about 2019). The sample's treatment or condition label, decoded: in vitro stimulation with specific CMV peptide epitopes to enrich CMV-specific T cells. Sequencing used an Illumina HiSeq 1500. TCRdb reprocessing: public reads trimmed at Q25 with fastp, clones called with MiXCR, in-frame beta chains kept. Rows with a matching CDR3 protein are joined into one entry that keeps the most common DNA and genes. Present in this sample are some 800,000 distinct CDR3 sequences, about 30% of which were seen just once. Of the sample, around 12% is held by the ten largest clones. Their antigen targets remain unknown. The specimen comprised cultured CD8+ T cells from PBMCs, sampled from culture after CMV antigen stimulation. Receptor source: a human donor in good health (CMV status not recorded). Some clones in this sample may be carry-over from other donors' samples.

The CDR3 protein is CASSQSAGTSNEQFF. Written as DNA, the CDR3 is TGCGCCAGCAGCCAATCCGCCGGGACAAGCAATGAGCAGTTCTTC. The genes are TRBV4-3 and TRBJ2-1, with D perhaps matching TRBD1 (6 bases). V lost 2 bases to trimming and J lost 6 bases, with 14 bases between them. The CDR3 extends over 15 amino acids. Germline V gene lookup returns CDR1 LGHNA and CDR2 YSLEER.

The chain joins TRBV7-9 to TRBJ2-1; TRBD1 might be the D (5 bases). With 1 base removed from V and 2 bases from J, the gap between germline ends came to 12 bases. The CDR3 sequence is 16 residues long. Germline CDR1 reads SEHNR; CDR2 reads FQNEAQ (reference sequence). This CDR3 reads CASSLGGLGAYNEQFF. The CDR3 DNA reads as TGTGCCAGCAGCTTAGGGGGCCTTGGGGCCTACAATGAGCAGTTCTTC.

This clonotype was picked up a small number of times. CDR3 nucleotide sequence: TGTGCCAGCAGTTTGAGGGGCCACTACGAGCAGTACTTC. Translating gives CASSLRGHYEQYF. The chain joins TRBV12-3 or TRBV12-4 to TRBJ2-7; either TRBD1 or TRBD2 may supply D (5 bases each). V gave up 3 bases and J gave up 3 bases, with 9 bases separating them. This CDR3 is 13 amino acids long.

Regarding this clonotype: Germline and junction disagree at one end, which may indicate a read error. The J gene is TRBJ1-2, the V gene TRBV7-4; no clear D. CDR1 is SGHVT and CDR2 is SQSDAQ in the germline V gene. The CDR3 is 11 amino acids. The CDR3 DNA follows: TGTGCCAGCAGCTTAGTTGGGCAAGAGGCCTTC. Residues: CASSLVGQEAF.

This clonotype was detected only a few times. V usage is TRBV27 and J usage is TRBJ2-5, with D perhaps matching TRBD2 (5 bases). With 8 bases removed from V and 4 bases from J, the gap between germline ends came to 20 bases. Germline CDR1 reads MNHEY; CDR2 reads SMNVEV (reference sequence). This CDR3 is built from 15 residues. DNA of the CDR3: TGTGCCAGCCAGAGAAGACGCCGAGAGGGAGAGACCCAGTACTTC. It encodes CASQRRRREGETQYF.

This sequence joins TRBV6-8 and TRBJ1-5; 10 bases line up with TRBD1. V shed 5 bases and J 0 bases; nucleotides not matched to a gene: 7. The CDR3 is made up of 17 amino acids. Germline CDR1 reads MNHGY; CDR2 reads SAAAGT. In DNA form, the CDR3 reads TGTGCCAGCAGTGCGACAGGGGGCGCGGATAGCAATCAGCCCCAGCATTTT. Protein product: CASSATGGADSNQPQHF.

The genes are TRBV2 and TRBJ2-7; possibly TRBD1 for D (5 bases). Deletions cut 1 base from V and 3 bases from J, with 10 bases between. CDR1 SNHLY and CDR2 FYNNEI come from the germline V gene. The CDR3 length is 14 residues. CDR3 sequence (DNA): TGTGCCAGCAGTGAAGGAAGGGGAAACTACGAGCAGTACTTC. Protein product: CASSEGRGNYEQYF.

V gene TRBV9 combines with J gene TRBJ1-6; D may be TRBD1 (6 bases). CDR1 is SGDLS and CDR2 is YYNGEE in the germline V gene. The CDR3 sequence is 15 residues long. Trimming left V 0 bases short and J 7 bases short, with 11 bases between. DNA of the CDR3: TGTGCCAGCAGCGTAGATCCAGGGGCCAATTCACCCCTCCACTTT. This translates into CASSVDPGANSPLHF.

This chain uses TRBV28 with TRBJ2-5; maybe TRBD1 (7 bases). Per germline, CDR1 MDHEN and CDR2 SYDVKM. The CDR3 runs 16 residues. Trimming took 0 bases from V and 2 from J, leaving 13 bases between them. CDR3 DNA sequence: TGTGCCAGCAGTTTATGGCAGGGGGACTCTCAAGAGACCCAGTACTTC. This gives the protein CASSLWQGDSQETQYF.

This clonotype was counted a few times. This CDR3 is CAISESSGDLGNEQFF. The CDR3 DNA sequence: TGTGCCATCAGTGAGTCGAGTGGGGACTTAGGCAATGAGCAGTTCTTC. V is TRBV10-3 and J is TRBJ2-1; D might be TRBD2 (6 bases). The CDR3 is 16 amino acids. V was clipped by 0 bases and J by 6 bases, with 15 bases between them. Germline CDR1 reads ENHRY; CDR2 reads SYGVKD.

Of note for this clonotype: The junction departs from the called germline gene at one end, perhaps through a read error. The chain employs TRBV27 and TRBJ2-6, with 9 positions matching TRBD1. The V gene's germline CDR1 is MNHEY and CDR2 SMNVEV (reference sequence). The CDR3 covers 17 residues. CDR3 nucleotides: TGTGCCAGCAGTACCCGGGACAGGGCCTCTGGGGCCAACGTCCTGTCTTTC. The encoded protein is CASSTRDRASGANVLSF.

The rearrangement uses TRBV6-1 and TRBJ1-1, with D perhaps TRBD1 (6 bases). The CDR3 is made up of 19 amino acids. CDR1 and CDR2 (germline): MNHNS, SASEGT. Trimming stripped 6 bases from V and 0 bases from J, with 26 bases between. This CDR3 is CASRPIPGRGGTLNTEAFF. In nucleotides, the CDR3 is TGTGCCAGCAGGCCCATCCCGGGCAGGGGAGGCACCTTGAACACTGAAGCTTTCTTT.

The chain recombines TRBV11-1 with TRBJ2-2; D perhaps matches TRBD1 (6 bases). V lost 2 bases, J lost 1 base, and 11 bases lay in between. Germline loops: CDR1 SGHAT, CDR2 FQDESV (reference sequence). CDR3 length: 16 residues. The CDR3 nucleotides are TGTGCCAGCAGCTTAACCCAGGGGATGAACACCGGGGAGCTGTTTTTT. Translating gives CASSLTQGMNTGELFF.

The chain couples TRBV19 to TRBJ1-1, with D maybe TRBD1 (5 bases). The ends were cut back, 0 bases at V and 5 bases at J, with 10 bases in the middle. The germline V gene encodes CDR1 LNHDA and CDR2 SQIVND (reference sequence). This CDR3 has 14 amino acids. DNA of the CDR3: TGTGCCAGTAGTATAGAAGCAGGGTTTACTGAAGCTTTCTTT. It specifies CASSIEAGFTEAFF.

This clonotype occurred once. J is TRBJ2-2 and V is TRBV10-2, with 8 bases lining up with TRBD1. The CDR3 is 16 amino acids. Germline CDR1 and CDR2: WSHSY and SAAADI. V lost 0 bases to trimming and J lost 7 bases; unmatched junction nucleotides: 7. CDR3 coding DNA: TGCGCCAGCAGTGAGTCTGGGACAGGCGGGATCGGGGAGCTGTTTTTT. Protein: CASSESGTGGIGELFF.

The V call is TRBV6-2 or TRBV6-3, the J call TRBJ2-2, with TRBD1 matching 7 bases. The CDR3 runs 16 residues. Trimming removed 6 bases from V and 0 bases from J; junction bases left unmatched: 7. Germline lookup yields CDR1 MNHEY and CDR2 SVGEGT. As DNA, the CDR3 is TGTGCCAGCAGACTCACCGGGACAGCGAACACCGGGGAGCTGTTTTTT. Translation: CASRLTGTANTGELFF.

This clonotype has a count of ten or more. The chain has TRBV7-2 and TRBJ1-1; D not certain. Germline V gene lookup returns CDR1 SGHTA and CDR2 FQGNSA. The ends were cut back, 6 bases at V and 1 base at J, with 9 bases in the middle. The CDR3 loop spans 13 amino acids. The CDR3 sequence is CASSFTANTEAFF. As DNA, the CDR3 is TGTGCCAGCAGTTTCACAGCGAACACTGAAGCTTTCTTT. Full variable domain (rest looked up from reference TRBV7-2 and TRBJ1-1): GAGVSQSPSNKVTEKGKDVELRCDPISGHTALYWYRQSLGQGLEFLIYFQGNSAPDKSGLPSDRFSAERTGGSVSTLTIQRTQQEDSAVYLCASSFTANTEAFFGQGTRLTVV.